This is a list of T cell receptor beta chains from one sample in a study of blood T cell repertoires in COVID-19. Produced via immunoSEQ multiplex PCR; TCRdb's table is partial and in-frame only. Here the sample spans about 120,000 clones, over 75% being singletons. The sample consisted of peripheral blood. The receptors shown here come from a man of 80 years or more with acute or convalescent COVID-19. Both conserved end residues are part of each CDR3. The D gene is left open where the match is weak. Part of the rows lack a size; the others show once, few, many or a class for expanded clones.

CASSLARRLGLAGPLTHF | TGTGCTAGCAGCTTAGCGAGACGGTTAGGACTAGCGGGACCCTTAACCCACTTC | TRBD2 | NA | TRBJ2-5 | TRBV7-7
CASNQQDYEQYF | TGTGCCAGCAACCAACAGGACTACGAGCAGTACTTC | NA | NA | TRBJ2-7 | TRBV6-5
CASSVAPRNGGANEKLFF | TGTGCCAGCAGCGTAGCGCCCCGGAATGGGGGGGCCAATGAAAAACTGTTTTTT | NA | NA | TRBJ1-4 | TRBV9
CASSYSNRVDIQYF | TGTGCCAGCAGTTACTCGAACAGGGTAGACATTCAGTACTTC | NA | NA | TRBJ2-4 | TRBV6-2/TRBV6-3
CASSFRTDRMNTEAFF | TGTGCCAGTAGTTTCCGGACAGACCGAATGAACACTGAAGCTTTCTTT | NA | NA | TRBJ1-1 | TRBV19
CASSFQNRGRSDEQYF | TGCGCCAGCAGTTTCCAAAACAGGGGGCGAAGCGACGAGCAGTACTTC | TRBD1 | NA | TRBJ2-7 | TRBV5-1
CASRPVVGTGDEKLFF | TGCGCCAGCAGGCCCGTGGTTGGGACAGGGGATGAAAAACTGTTTTTT | TRBD1 | few | TRBJ1-4 | TRBV5-1
CASSQDPGLAGADTQYF | TGTGCCAGCAGCCAAGATCCCGGACTAGCGGGAGCAGATACGCAGTATTTT | TRBD2 | few | TRBJ2-3 | TRBV4-2
CAWSVLRGAGEKLFF | TGTGCCTGGAGTGTTCTTCGGGGGGCCGGTGAAAAACTGTTTTTT | NA | NA | TRBJ1-4 | TRBV30
CASSPGTFSYEQYF | TGTGCCAGCAGTCCAGGGACATTTTCCTACGAGCAGTACTTC | NA | NA | TRBJ2-7 | TRBV6-5
CASSYGADLGRNIQYF | TGTGCCAGCAGTTACGGGGCGGACCTGGGGAGGAACATTCAGTACTTC | NA | NA | TRBJ2-4 | TRBV6-2/TRBV6-3
CASSPRGGEAGELFF | TGTGCCAGCTCGCCGCGAGGAGGGGAGGCCGGGGAGCTGTTTTTT | NA | NA | TRBJ2-2 | TRBV18
CASSALWSTNTEAFF | TGTGCCAGCAGCGCCCTCTGGAGTACTAACACTGAAGCTTTCTTT | NA | few | TRBJ1-1 | TRBV7-2
CASSVAIGVGYTF | TGTGCCAGCAGCGTAGCTATAGGGGTTGGCTACACCTTC | NA | NA | TRBJ1-2 | TRBV9
CASSLQSGGTEAFF | TGCGCCAGCAGCTTACAATCAGGGGGAACTGAAGCTTTCTTT | TRBD1 | once | TRBJ1-1 | TRBV5-1
CASSWHEGAVTGELFF | TGCGCCAGCAGCTGGCACGAGGGGGCGGTCACCGGGGAGCTGTTTTTT | TRBD1 | NA | TRBJ2-2 | TRBV5-1
CATRDSGTGAQPQHF | TGTGCCACCAGAGATTCCGGGACAGGGGCTCAGCCCCAGCATTTT | TRBD1 | NA | TRBJ1-5 | TRBV6-5
CASSLSGSYNSPLHF | TGTGCCAGCAGCTTATCGGGGTCCTATAATTCACCCCTCCACTTT | NA | few | TRBJ1-6 | TRBV11-2
CSVLTGGNEQFF | TGCAGCGTTTTGACAGGGGGCAATGAGCAGTTCTTC | TRBD1 | NA | TRBJ2-1 | TRBV29-1
CASSLTPPGQGAAGELFF | TGTGCCAGCAGCTTAACTCCCCCCGGACAGGGGGCGGCCGGGGAGCTGTTTTTT | TRBD1 | once | TRBJ2-2 | TRBV7-3
CASSFLSGGSTEAFF | TGCGCCAGCAGCTTCTTATCGGGGGGCAGTACTGAAGCTTTCTTT | NA | NA | TRBJ1-1 | TRBV5-1
CASSQGRTSGTGQYF | TGTGCCAGCAGCCAAGGTCGGACTAGCGGCACAGGGCAGTACTTC | TRBD2 | NA | TRBJ2-7 | TRBV3-1/TRBV3-2
CASSQVRTGGRETQYF | TGTGCCAGCAGCCAAGTTAGGACAGGGGGCCGGGAGACCCAGTACTTC | TRBD1 | NA | TRBJ2-5 | TRBV3-1/TRBV3-2
CASSGAGTGTYNEQFF | TGTGCCAGTAGTGGAGCCGGGACAGGCACCTACAATGAGCAGTTCTTC | TRBD1 | NA | TRBJ2-1 | TRBV19